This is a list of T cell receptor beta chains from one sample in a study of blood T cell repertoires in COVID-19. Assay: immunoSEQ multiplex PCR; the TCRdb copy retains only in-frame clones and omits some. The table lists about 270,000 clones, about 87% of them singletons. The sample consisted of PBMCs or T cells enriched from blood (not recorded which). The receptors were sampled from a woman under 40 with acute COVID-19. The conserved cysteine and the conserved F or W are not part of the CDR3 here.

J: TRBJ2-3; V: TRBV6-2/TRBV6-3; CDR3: ASSYASGRGDTQY
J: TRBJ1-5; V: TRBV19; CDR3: ASSIAPNQPQH
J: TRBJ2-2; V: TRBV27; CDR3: ASSSRKEINTGELF
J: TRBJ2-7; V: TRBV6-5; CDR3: ASSYSRAGSHEQY
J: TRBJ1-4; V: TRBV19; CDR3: ASSGGAASAQKEKLF
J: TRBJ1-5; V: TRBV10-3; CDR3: AISEGQSNQPQH
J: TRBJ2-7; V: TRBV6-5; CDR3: ASRTDGYEQY
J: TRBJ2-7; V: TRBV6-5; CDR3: ASSYTGYEQY
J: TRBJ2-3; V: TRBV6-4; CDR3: ASSSLAGIEGEDTQY
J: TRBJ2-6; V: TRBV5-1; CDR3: ASSPGSGAGANVLT
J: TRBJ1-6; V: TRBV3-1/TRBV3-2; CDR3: ASSQDYTGPSPLH
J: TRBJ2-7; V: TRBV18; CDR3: ASSPSQTSYEQY
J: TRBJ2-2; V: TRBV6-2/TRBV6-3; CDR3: ASSKHGGTGELF
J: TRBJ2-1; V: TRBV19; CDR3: ATQTDPPYNEQF
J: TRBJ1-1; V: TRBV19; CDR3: ATSRGDVPEAF
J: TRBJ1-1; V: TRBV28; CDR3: ASSLTQQDLAF
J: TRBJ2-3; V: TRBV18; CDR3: ASSRPGLAGTDTQY
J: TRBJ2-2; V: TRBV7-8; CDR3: ASSLLSEGQGLLF
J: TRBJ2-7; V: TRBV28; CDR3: ASSPQQGYEQY
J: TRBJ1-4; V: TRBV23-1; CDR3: ATVRQGGVEKLF
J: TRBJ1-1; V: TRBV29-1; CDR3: SAIPPPVNTEAF
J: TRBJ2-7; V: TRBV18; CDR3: ASSPGDMWVSSYEQY
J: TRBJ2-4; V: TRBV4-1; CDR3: ASSPTPRTGVKNIQY
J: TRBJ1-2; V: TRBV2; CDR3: ASSEISGNGYT